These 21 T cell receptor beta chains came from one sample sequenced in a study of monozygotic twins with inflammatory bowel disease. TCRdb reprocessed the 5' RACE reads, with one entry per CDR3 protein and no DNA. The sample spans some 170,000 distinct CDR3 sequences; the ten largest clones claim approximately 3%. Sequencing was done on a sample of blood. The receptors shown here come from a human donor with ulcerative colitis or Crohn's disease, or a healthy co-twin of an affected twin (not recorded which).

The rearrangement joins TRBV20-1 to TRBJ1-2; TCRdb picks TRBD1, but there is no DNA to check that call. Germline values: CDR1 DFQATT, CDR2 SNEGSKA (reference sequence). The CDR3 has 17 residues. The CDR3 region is CSARVRDRITRGYGYTF.

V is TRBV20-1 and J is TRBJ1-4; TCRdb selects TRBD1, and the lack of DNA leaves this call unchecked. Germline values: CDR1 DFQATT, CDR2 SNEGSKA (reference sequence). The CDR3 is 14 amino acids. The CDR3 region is CSASRQGGIEKLFF.

The chain's CDR3 is CASSNLLRGGDEQYF. The chain recombines TRBV5-1 with TRBJ2-7; TCRdb proposes TRBD1, but this gene call is untestable without DNA. The CDR3 totals 15 residues. Looked up from germline, CDR1 is SGHRS and CDR2 is YFSETQ.

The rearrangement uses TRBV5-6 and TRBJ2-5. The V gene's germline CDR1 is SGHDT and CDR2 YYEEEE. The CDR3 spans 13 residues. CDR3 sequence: CASSLPPLETQYF.

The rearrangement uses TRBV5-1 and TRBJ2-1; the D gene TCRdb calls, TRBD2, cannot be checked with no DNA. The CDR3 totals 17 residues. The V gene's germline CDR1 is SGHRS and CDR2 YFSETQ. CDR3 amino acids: CASSLIAGVHSYNEQFF.

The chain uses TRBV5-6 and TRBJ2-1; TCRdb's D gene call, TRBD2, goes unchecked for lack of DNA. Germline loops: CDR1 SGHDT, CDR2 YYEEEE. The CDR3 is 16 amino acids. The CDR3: CASSYSGLFSYNEQFF.

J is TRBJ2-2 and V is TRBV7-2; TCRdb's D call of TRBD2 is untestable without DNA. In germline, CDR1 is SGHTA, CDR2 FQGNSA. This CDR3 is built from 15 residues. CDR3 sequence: CASSPWLAGAGELFF.

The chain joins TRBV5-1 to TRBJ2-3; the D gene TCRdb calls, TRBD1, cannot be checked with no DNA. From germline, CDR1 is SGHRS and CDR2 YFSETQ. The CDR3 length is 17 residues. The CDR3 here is CASSLAQGHPRTDTQYF.

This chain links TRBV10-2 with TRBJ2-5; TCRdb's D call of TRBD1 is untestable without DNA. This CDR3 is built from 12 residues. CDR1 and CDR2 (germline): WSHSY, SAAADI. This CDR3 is CATSGGEETQYF.

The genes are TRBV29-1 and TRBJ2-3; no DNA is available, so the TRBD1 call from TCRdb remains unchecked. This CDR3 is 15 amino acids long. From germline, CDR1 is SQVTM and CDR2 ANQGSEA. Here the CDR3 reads CSAYPWGDITDTQYF.

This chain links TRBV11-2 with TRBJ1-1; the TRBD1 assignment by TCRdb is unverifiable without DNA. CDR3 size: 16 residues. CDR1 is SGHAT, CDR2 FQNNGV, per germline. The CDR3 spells CASSLVRTGQGGEAFF.

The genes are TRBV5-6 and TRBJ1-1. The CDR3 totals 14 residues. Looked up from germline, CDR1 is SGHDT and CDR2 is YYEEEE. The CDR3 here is CASSLGNIHTEAFF. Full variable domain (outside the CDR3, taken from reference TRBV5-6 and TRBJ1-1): DAGVTQSPTHLIKTRGQQVTLRCSPKSGHDTVSWYQQALGQGPQFIFQYYEEEERQRGNFPDRFSGHQFPNYSSELNVNALLLGDSALYLCASSLGNIHTEAFFGQGTRLTVV.

The CDR3 protein is CASSLPGGHFTEAFF. This chain links TRBV28 with TRBJ1-1; TCRdb reports TRBD1, a call that lacks DNA to check it against. There are 15 residues in the CDR3. CDR1 MDHEN and CDR2 SYDVKM come from the germline V gene.

CDR3: CASILGTGNYEQYF. This rearrangement joins TRBV7-2 to TRBJ2-7; TCRdb designates TRBD1, a call that cannot be tested without DNA. The CDR3 length is 14 residues. Germline V CDR1 and CDR2: SGHTA, FQGNSA.

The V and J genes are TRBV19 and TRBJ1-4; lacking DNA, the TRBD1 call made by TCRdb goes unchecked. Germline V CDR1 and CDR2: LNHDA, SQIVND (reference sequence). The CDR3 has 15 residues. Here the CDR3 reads CASSNRGLMSEKLFF.

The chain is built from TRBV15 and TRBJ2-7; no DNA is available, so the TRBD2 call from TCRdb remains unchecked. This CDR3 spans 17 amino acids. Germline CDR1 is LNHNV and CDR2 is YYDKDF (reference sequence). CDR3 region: CATSTSGTSGGTYEQYF.

The CDR3 is CASSLSPAGPYEQYF. V usage is TRBV27 and J usage is TRBJ2-7; TCRdb picks TRBD2, but there is no DNA to check that call. Germline assignment: CDR1 MNHEY and CDR2 SMNVEV (reference sequence). CDR3 size: 15 residues.

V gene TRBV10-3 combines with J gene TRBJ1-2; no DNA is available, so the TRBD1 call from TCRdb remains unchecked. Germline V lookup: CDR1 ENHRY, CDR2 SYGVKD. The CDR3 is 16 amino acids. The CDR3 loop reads CAISESTVPGGYGYTF.

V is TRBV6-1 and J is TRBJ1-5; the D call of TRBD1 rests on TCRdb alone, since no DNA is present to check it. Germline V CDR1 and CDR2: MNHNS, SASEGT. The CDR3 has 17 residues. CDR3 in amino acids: CASSTGTSRYSNQPQHF.

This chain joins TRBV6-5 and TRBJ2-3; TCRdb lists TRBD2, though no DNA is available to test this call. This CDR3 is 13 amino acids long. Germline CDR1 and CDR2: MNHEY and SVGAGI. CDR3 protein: CASWGAGADTQYF.

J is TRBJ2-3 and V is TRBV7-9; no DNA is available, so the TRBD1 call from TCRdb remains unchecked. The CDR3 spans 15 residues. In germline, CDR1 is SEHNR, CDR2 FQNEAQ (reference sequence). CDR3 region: CASSFRGPSTDTQYF.